This T cell receptor beta chain was sequenced in a study of Graves' ophthalmopathy and Graves' hyperthyroidism. Findings and limits, study-wide: Among thyroid clonotypes expanded above 0.001 frequency, most also appeared in blood.

V gave up 4 bases and J gave up 7 bases, with 19 bases separating them. Germline V CDR1 and CDR2: SGHTA, FQGNSA. The length of the CDR3 is 16 residues. The PBMCs were taken from around 10 ml of fresh peripheral blood. Amplification of the TCR beta CDR3 regions used RNA transcripts (as template). Second-round multiplex PCR came after a first-round RT-PCR that employed HTBI primers. TCRdb processed the multiplex PCR reads anew with MiXCR; each CDR3 protein has one entry. The sample carries 40,000 or so distinct CDR3 sequences, 40% to 65% recorded once. A note on this clonotype: Its antigen remains unknown.

The sequence came from an adult man with Graves' ophthalmopathy. The chain joins TRBV7-2 to TRBJ2-2; D is uncertain. Sequenced sample: peripheral blood. CDR3 sequence (DNA): TGTGCCAGCAGCTCAGTCTCAGAGGTAGTGGGCGGGGAGCTGTTTTTT. Its translation is CASSSVSEVVGGELFF.